This T cell receptor (beta chain) is drawn from a study of monozygotic twins with inflammatory bowel disease. Total RNA input per TCR library was around 3,500 ng. Using TCRalpha and TCRbeta cDNA, the researchers carried out two nested PCRs that lasted approximately 16 and 10 cycles. TCRdb re-called the 5' RACE reads; every CDR3 protein appears as one record, without DNA. The sample spans 150,000 to 200,000 distinct CDR3 sequences; the ten largest clones claim approximately 2.4%. Findings of the study overall: Lower TCRbeta diversity (inverse Simpson) was seen in IBD patients than in healthy co-twins. No repertoire similarity difference was seen between concordant and discordant twins; power was possibly limited.

Turning to this clonotype: What it binds is not known.

The length of the CDR3 is 16 residues. The germline V gene has CDR1 MGHRA and CDR2 YSYEKL. The sequence was obtained from a human donor with ulcerative colitis or Crohn's disease, or a healthy co-twin of an affected twin (not recorded which). The chain is built from TRBV4-1 and TRBJ1-2; checking the TCRdb D call of TRBD1 is not possible without DNA. The specimen was blood. Here the CDR3 reads CASSQEGAGETDGYTF.